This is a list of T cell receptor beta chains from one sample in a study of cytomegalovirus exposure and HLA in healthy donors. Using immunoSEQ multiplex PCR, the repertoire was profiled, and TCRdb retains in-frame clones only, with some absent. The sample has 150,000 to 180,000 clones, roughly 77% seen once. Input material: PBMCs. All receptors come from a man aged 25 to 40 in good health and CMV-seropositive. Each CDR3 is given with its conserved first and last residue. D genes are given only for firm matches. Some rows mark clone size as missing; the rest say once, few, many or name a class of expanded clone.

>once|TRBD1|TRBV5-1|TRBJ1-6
CASSPGQSNSPLHF
TGCGCCAGCAGCCCGGGACAGAGTAATTCACCCCTCCACTTT
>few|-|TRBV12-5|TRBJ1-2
CASGTQEPGYGYTF
TGTGCTAGTGGTACTCAAGAGCCAGGCTATGGCTACACCTTC
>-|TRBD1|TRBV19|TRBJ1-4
CASSTGTGDEKLFF
TGTGCCAGTAGTACCGGGACAGGAGATGAAAAACTGTTTTTT
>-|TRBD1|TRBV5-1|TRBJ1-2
CASRTGTGSHYGYTF
TGCGCCAGCAGGACCGGGACAGGGTCTCACTATGGCTACACCTTC
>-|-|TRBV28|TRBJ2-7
CASSLDKLSYEQYF
TGTGCCAGCAGCCTCGACAAGTTGTCCTACGAGCAGTACTTC
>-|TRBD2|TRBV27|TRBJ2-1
CASSSAGGVNNEQFF
TGTGCCAGCAGTTCCGCGGGAGGAGTTAACAATGAGCAGTTCTTC
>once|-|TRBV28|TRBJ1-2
CASSSGGTRTRNYGYTF
TGTGCCAGCAGTTCGGGGGGGACAAGGACAAGAAACTATGGCTACACCTTC
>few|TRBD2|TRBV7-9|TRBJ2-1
CASRERGSYNEQFF
TGTGCCAGCCGAGAGCGGGGGTCATACAATGAGCAGTTCTTC
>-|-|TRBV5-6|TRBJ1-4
CASSFGQNATNEKLFF
TGTGCCAGCAGTTTTGGACAGAATGCAACTAATGAAAAACTGTTTTTT
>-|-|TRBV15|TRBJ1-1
CATVGQLNTEAFF
TGTGCCACCGTCGGACAACTGAACACTGAAGCTTTCTTT
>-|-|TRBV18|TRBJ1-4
CASSPVVSLSGEKLFF
TGTGCCAGCTCACCAGTAGTTTCTCTCTCAGGGGAAAAACTGTTTTTT
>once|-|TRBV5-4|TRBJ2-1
CASSFPSSSYNEQFF
TGTGCCAGCAGCTTCCCGTCGAGCTCCTACAATGAGCAGTTCTTC
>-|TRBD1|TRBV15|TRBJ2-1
CATSRITDRGAYNEQFF
TGTGCCACCAGCAGAATCACGGACAGGGGAGCCTACAATGAGCAGTTCTTC
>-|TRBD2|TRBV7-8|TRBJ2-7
CASSPGLGIYEQYF
TGTGCCAGCAGCCCGGGACTAGGCATCTACGAGCAGTACTTC
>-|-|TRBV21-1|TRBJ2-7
CASTAPGTSGRAEYEQYF
TGTGCCAGCACCGCGCCAGGGACTAGCGGGAGGGCTGAGTACGAGCAGTACTTC
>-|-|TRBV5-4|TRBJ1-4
CASSLDGTTEKLFF
TGTGCCAGCAGCTTGGACGGGACTACCGAAAAACTGTTTTTT
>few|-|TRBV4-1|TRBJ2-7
CASSQDLPYEQYF
TGCGCCAGCAGCCAAGATCTACCCTACGAGCAGTACTTC
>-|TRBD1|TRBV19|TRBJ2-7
CASRRDRDGEQYF
TGTGCCAGTAGACGGGACAGGGATGGCGAGCAGTACTTC
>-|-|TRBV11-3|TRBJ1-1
CASSLDGTGDTEAFF
TGTGCCAGCAGCTTAGATGGGACGGGGGACACTGAAGCTTTCTTT
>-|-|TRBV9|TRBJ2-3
CASSIQGTDTQYF
TGTGCCAGCAGCATACAGGGAACAGATACGCAGTATTTT
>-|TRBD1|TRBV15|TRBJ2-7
CATSSSPPWDREGSYEQYF
TGTGCCACCAGCAGTTCTCCCCCCTGGGACAGGGAGGGGTCCTACGAGCAGTACTTC
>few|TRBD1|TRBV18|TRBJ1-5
CASSPAGTGNQPQHF
TGTGCCAGCTCACCTGCTGGGACAGGGAATCAGCCCCAGCATTTT
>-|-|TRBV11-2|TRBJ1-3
CASSLGSSGNTIYF
TGTGCCAGCAGCTTAGGTAGCTCTGGAAACACCATATATTTT
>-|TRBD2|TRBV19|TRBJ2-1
CASSRSGRAGEQFF
TGTGCCAGTAGTCGTAGCGGGAGGGCGGGAGAGCAGTTCTTC
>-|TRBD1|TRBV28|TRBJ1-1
CASSFRDRGAFF
TGTGCCAGCAGTTTCCGTGACAGGGGAGCTTTCTTT
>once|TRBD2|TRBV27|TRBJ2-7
CASRLAGGEQYF
TGTGCCAGCAGATTAGCGGGAGGCGAGCAGTACTTC
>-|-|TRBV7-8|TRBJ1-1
CASSYPDKNTEAFF
TGTGCCAGCAGCTATCCGGACAAGAACACTGAAGCTTTCTTT
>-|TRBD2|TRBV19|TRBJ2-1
CASKRLAGREQFF
TGTGCCAGTAAAAGGCTAGCGGGACGGGAGCAGTTCTTC
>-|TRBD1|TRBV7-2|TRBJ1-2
CASSSYRGDYGYTF
TGTGCCAGCAGCTCATACAGGGGGGACTATGGCTACACCTTC
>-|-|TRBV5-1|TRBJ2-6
CASSLAEVSGANVLTF
TGCGCCAGCAGCTTGGCGGAGGTCTCTGGGGCCAACGTCCTGACTTTC
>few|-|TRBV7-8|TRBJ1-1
CASSLRGARGNTEAFF
TGTGCCAGCAGCTTACGGGGGGCGCGGGGGAACACTGAAGCTTTCTTT
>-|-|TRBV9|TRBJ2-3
CASSVGVSQGDTQYF
TGTGCCAGCAGCGTAGGTGTCTCGCAGGGAGATACGCAGTATTTT
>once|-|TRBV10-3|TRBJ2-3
CAISELRPDTQYF
TGTGCCATCAGTGAGTTGCGGCCAGATACGCAGTATTTT
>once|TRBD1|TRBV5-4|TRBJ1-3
CASSPRGQSGNTIYF
TGTGCCAGCAGCCCCAGGGGACAGAGTGGAAACACCATATATTTT
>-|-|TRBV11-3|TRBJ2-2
CASSGSTGELFF
TGTGCCAGCAGTGGGAGTACCGGGGAGCTGTTTTTT
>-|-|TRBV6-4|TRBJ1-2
CASSETRNGYTF
TGTGCCAGCAGTGAAACCAGGAATGGCTACACCTTC
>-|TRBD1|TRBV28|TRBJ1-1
CASSLGRGQHTEAFF
TGTGCCAGCAGTTTGGGCAGGGGGCAACACACTGAAGCTTTCTTT
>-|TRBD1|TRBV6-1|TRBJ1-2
CASKTGGPRYGYTF
TGTGCCAGCAAAACAGGGGGCCCTCGCTATGGCTACACCTTC
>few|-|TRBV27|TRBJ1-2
CASSPRGAIYGYTF
TGTGCCAGCAGCCCCCGGGGGGCCATCTATGGCTACACCTTC
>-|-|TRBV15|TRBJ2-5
CATSNLTGFQETQYF
TGTGCCACCAGCAACCTAACAGGTTTCCAAGAGACCCAGTACTTC
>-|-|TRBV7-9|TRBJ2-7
CASNPTEASYEQYF
TGTGCCAGCAACCCGACAGAGGCTTCCTACGAGCAGTACTTC
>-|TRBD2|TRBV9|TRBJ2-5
CASSAGTSGASNQETQYF
TGTGCCAGCAGCGCAGGGACTAGCGGGGCTTCAAATCAAGAGACCCAGTACTTC
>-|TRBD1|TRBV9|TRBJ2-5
CASSVGRGSFGETQYF
TGTGCCAGCAGCGTTGGCAGGGGGAGTTTTGGAGAGACCCAGTACTTC
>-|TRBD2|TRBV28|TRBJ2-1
CASRSTSGSGDEQFF
TGTGCCAGCAGATCTACTAGCGGGAGTGGGGATGAGCAGTTCTTC
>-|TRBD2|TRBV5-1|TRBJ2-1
CASSFTSGGASEQFF
TGCGCCAGCAGCTTCACTAGCGGGGGGGCCTCTGAGCAGTTCTTC
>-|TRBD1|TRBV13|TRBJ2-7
CASSLRQGLLPEQYF
TGTGCCAGCAGCCTCAGACAGGGCCTCCTCCCCGAGCAGTACTTC
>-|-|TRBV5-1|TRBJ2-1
CASSLTRPEINEQFF
TGCGCCAGCAGCTTAACTAGGCCCGAGATCAATGAGCAGTTCTTC
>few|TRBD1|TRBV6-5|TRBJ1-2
CASSGSRDSGYGYTF
TGTGCCAGCAGTGGCTCTCGGGACAGTGGCTATGGCTACACCTTC
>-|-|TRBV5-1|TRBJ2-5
CASRPVPGWEETQYF
TGCGCCAGCAGACCCGTTCCGGGATGGGAAGAGACCCAGTACTTC
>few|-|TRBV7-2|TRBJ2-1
CASGALYNEQFF
TGTGCCAGCGGAGCCCTCTACAATGAGCAGTTCTTC
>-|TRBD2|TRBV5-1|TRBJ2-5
CASSLASGQETQYF
TGCGCCAGCAGCCTAGCTAGCGGTCAAGAGACCCAGTACTTC
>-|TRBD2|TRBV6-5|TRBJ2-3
CASSSLAGGLSDTQYF
TGTGCCAGCAGTTCACTAGCGGGAGGTCTCTCAGATACGCAGTATTTT
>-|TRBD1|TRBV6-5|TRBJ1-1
CASSYRDRGNTEAFF
TGTGCCAGCAGTTACCGGGACAGGGGGAACACTGAAGCTTTCTTT
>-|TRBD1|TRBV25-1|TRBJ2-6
CASSLGDSASGANVLTF
TGTGCCAGCAGCCTAGGGGACAGCGCTTCTGGGGCCAACGTCCTGACTTTC
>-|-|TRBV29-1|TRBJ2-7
CSVEGAGKGPYEQYF
TGCAGCGTTGAGGGCGCGGGAAAGGGACCCTACGAGCAGTACTTC
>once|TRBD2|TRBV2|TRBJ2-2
CASSVGLGRDTGELFF
TGTGCCAGCAGTGTTGGACTAGGGCGGGACACCGGGGAGCTGTTTTTT
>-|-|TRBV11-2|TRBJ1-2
CASSLNRVGYTF
TGTGCCAGCAGCTTAAACAGGGTTGGCTACACCTTC
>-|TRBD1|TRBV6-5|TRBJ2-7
CASSRDRGLYEQYF
TGTGCCAGCAGCCGGGACAGGGGACTCTACGAGCAGTACTTC
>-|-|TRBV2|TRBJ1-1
CASSEAGINTEAFF
TGTGCCAGCAGTGAGGCAGGCATCAACACTGAAGCTTTCTTT